This record concerns one TCR beta chain sequence. As yet, its antigen is unknown. The data stem from a study of vaccination effects on CD4 cells after COVID-19. The CDR3 consists of 12 residues. V was clipped by 0 bases and J by 4 bases, with 3 bases between them. The data were produced by immunoSEQ multiplex PCR, yet TCRdb's version contains in-frame clones alone and is incomplete. The sample carries more than 20,000 clones, about four fifths recorded once. Expansion with viral peptide pools was applied to antigen-specific CD4+ T cells by the ViraFEST assay prior to sequencing. It was after 10 days of culture that CD4+ T cells were isolated. The person had PCR-confirmed SARS-CoV-2 infection between March and December 2020.

The sample was CD4+ T cells from PBMCs cultured with a peptide pool, taken before COVID-19 vaccination. The chain uses TRBV12-3 or TRBV12-4 and TRBJ1-1, with D hard to call. This clonotype originated in a human donor who had a prior SARS-CoV-2 infection. CDR3 DNA sequence: TGTGCCAGCAGTTTAGCAGGCACTGAAGCTTTCTTT. Its protein product is CASSLAGTEAFF.